This paragraph covers one T cell receptor (beta chain) sequence. Sequencing used immunoSEQ multiplex PCR; TCRdb keeps in-frame clones, though not all of them. This table has about 220,000 clones, approximately 92% appearing once. This sample stems from a study of blood T cell repertoires in COVID-19. Looked up from germline, CDR1 is SGHDT and CDR2 is YYEEEE. The CDR3 covers 14 residues. J gave up 1 base and V 6 bases, and 4 bases lay outside the gene matches. The rearrangement links TRBV5-6 to TRBJ2-3, with 8 positions matching TRBD2. The TCR sequence derives from a woman in her late teens or twenties in a cohort exposed to, infected with or recovered from COVID-19 (not recorded which). Sequences were obtained from PBMCs or T cells enriched from blood (not recorded which). The DNA of the CDR3 is TGTGCCAGCAACCCACTAGCGGGCACAGATACGCAGTATTTT. This codes for CASNPLAGTDTQYF.